The 23 T cell receptor beta chains below come from one sample, sequenced in a study of blood T cell repertoires in COVID-19. Sequencing used immunoSEQ multiplex PCR; TCRdb keeps in-frame clones, though not all of them. The sample includes roughly 100,000 clones, 87% of them seen just once. Sequencing was done on a sample of peripheral blood. The receptors were gathered from a man aged 50 to 59 in a cohort sampled during active COVID-19.

This chain uses TRBV6-1 with TRBJ2-3; D gene unclear. The CDR3 length is 13 residues. Germline V gene sequence: CDR1 MNHNS, CDR2 SASEGT. Trimming removed 5 bases from V and 0 bases from J, with 6 bases in between. The CDR3 reads CASSWLSTDTQYF. For the CDR3, the DNA is TGTGCCAGCAGTTGGCTTAGCACAGATACGCAGTATTTT.

The chain is built from TRBV7-2 and TRBJ2-7; D is unresolved. Germline CDR1 and CDR2: SGHTA and FQGNSA. The V end was cut by 5 bases, the J end by 0 bases, with 14 bases between. This CDR3 contains 15 residues. CDR3 loop: CASSPTRASSYEQYF. The DNA for the CDR3 is TGTGCCAGCAGCCCGACACGCGCCTCCTCCTACGAGCAGTACTTC.

The V call is TRBV10-3, the J call TRBJ1-1; D gene ambiguous. Trimming pared 0 bases from V and 5 bases from J, leaving 10 bases between. The germline gives CDR1 ENHRY, CDR2 SYGVKD. CDR3 length: 14 amino acids. CDR3 amino acids: CAISESPLRTEAFF. In nucleotides, the CDR3 is TGTGCCATCAGTGAGTCCCCCCTTCGGACTGAAGCTTTCTTT.

The chain links TRBV2 to TRBJ1-6; D remains ambiguous. The CDR3 totals 12 residues. Germline V lookup: CDR1 SNHLY, CDR2 FYNNEI. V lost 4 bases and J 9 bases, leaving 7 bases between the germline ends. Here the CDR3 DNA reads TGTGCCAGCAGTGTCTCCTCTTCACCCCTCCACTTT. It translates to CASSVSSSPLHF.

This chain joins TRBV11-2 and TRBJ2-3; D remains unclear. V shed 4 bases and J shed 0 bases, with 5 bases lying between them. The CDR3 totals 13 residues. Per germline, CDR1 SGHAT and CDR2 FQNNGV. CDR3 sequence reads: CASSSQSTDTQYF. Here the CDR3 DNA reads TGTGCCAGCAGCTCCCAAAGCACAGATACGCAGTATTTT.

The chain combines TRBV12-2 with TRBJ2-5; the D call of TRBD2 is as the table states it, not checked on the DNA. TRBV12-2 is a recognized pseudogene. This CDR3 has 11 residues. CDR3 sequence reads: CASRSQETQYF. The CDR3 DNA reads as TGTGCAAGTCGCTCTCAAGAGACCCAGTACTTC.

This clone was seen a handful of times. This chain joins TRBV6-2 or TRBV6-3 and TRBJ1-6, with no clear D. Looked up from germline, CDR1 is MNHEY and CDR2 is SVGEGT. Trimming removed 4 bases at V and 7 bases at J, with 11 bases between. This CDR3 is 14 amino acids long. DNA of the CDR3: TGTGCCAGCAGTTCAGGTAGCGGCAATTCACCCCTCCACTTT. Amino acid sequence: CASSSGSGNSPLHF.

This rearrangement joins TRBV7-2 to TRBJ2-1; 8 nucleotides agree with TRBD2. Germline values: CDR1 SGHTA, CDR2 FQGNSA. The CDR3 covers 15 residues. Unmatched junction bases numbered 1, after V lost 0 bases and J lost 3 bases. CDR3 loop: CASSLAAGGYNEQFF. CDR3 sequence (DNA): TGTGCCAGCAGCTTAGCGGCGGGGGGCTACAATGAGCAGTTCTTC.

About this clone itself: A junction end diverges from the germline sequence, so it may reflect a read error. The rearrangement uses TRBV2 and TRBJ1-1; no definite D call. The CDR3 has 12 amino acids. The V gene's germline CDR1 is SNHLY and CDR2 FYNNEI. The CDR3 region is CASREGGYEAFF. The DNA of the CDR3 is TGTGCCAGCAGGGAAGGAGGGTATGAAGCTTTCTTT.

The chain is built from TRBV29-1 and TRBJ1-2; 12 nucleotides align to TRBD1. The CDR3 contains 13 residues. The ends lost 6 bases at V and 6 bases at J; junction bases unmatched: 5. CDR1 is SQVTM, CDR2 ANQGSEA, per germline. The CDR3 region has the DNA TGCAGCGTCTGGGACAGGGGGCTTAATGGCTACACCTTC. Protein sequence: CSVWDRGLNGYTF.

The chain combines TRBV27 with TRBJ1-2, with D possibly matching TRBD1 (6 bases). Germline V gene sequence: CDR1 MNHEY, CDR2 SMNVEV (reference sequence). Deletions cut 1 base from V and 0 bases from J, with 9 bases between. The CDR3 runs 15 residues. DNA for the CDR3: TGTGCCAGCAGTTTATTAGGACAGTCTAACTATGGCTACACCTTC. Translating gives CASSLLGQSNYGYTF.

The CDR3 DNA is TGCGCCAGCAGCTCGCCGGAAGAGGGGGGGCGGGATACGCAGTATTTT. It is translated as CASSSPEEGGRDTQYF. The chain joins TRBV5-1 to TRBJ2-3, with D possibly matching TRBD2 (7 bases). The germline V gene has CDR1 SGHRS and CDR2 YFSETQ. V shed 3 bases and J shed 6 bases, with 20 bases lying between them. CDR3 length: 16 residues.

The chain employs TRBV11-1 and TRBJ2-5; TRBD1 is a possible D gene (5 bases). The V end was cut by 5 bases, the J end by 5 bases, with 15 bases between. This CDR3 spans 14 amino acids. From germline, CDR1 is SGHAT and CDR2 FQDESV (reference sequence). The CDR3 DNA reads as TGTGCCAGCAGCCGAAACCCAGGGCTGGAGACCCAGTACTTC. This codes for CASSRNPGLETQYF.

This chain links TRBV2 with TRBJ1-5, with D tentatively TRBD1 (6 bases). V was cut by 6 bases and J by 5 bases, with 14 bases left in between. This CDR3 comprises 14 residues. From germline, CDR1 is SNHLY and CDR2 FYNNEI. CDR3 bases: TGTGCCAGCAGACCAGGGACAACGGATCAGCCCCAGCATTTT. Protein product: CASRPGTTDQPQHF.

This clone was found a few times. The V call is TRBV11-3, the J call TRBJ1-1; 7 bases agree with TRBD1. V was pared by 4 bases and J by 0 bases, with 5 bases of the junction left unmatched. CDR1 is SGHNT, CDR2 YENEEA, per germline. The CDR3 consists of 15 residues. The CDR3 loop is CASSSLDRVNTEAFF. CDR3 DNA sequence: TGTGCCAGCAGCTCCCTCGACAGGGTGAACACTGAAGCTTTCTTT.

The rearrangement uses TRBV9 and TRBJ1-1; D remains unclear. Germline CDR1 is SGDLS and CDR2 is YYNGEE. V gave up 4 bases and J gave up 6 bases, with 16 bases separating them. CDR3 length equals 14 residues. CDR3 amino acids: CASSPSGVGAEAFF. Here the CDR3 DNA reads TGTGCCAGCAGCCCTTCCGGGGTCGGCGCTGAAGCTTTCTTT.

This chain links TRBV5-1 with TRBJ2-1; perhaps TRBD2 as D (6 bases). Trimming left V 2 bases short and J 7 bases short, with 13 bases between. The CDR3 spans 14 residues. Germline CDR1 reads SGHRS; CDR2 reads YFSETQ. This CDR3 reads CASSLGAGGNEQFF. For the CDR3, the DNA is TGCGCCAGCAGCTTAGGGGCCGGGGGTAATGAGCAGTTCTTC.

The chain has TRBV24-1 and TRBJ1-2; no clear D. This CDR3 is built from 13 residues. CDR1 is KGHDR and CDR2 is SFDVKD in the germline V gene. Trimming cost V 3 bases and J 7 bases, with 11 bases left between them. CDR3 in amino acids: CATSDRSFSGYTF. The CDR3 nucleotides are TGTGCCACCAGTGATCGCAGTTTCTCTGGCTACACCTTC.

The table lists this clone with a few counts. The gene calls are TRBV19 and TRBJ2-7; 7 nucleotides match TRBD1. V lost 9 bases to trimming and J lost 1 base; unmatched junction nucleotides: 0. Germline-derived CDR1 and CDR2 are LNHDA and SQIVND (reference sequence). The CDR3 is 11 residues long. CDR3 nucleotides: TGTGCCAGCAGGGGGTCCTACGAGCAGTACTTC. Translated: CASRGSYEQYF.

The chain has TRBV6-6 and TRBJ2-1; TRBD2 matches 10 bases. J lost 10 bases, V lost 2 bases, and 5 bases had no gene match. This CDR3 region has 14 residues. The germline gives CDR1 MNHNY, CDR2 SVGAGI (reference sequence). The CDR3 nucleotides are TGTGCCAGCAGTTACCCTAGCGGGGGAGGAGAGCAGTTCTTC. Translated, it gives CASSYPSGGGEQFF.

The chain employs TRBV9 and TRBJ2-2, with D perhaps TRBD2 (5 bases). V dropped 0 bases and J dropped 0 bases, with 9 bases sitting between them. In germline, CDR1 is SGDLS, CDR2 YYNGEE. This CDR3 has 16 amino acids. CDR3 nucleotides: TGTGCCAGCAGCGTAGCTTCCGGGACGAACACCGGGGAGCTGTTTTTT. Translating it yields CASSVASGTNTGELFF.

This chain uses TRBV21-1 with TRBJ2-1; TRBD1, the table's D call, was not compared with the DNA. TRBV21-1 is reported as a pseudogene. CDR3 length: 11 amino acids. Written as DNA, the CDR3 is TGTGCCAGCAGCACCAGTGGTGAGCAGTTCTTC. Protein product: CASSTSGEQFF.

This sequence joins TRBV19 and TRBJ1-1, with 9 positions matching TRBD1. The CDR3 is 13 residues long. Germline V gives CDR1 LNHDA, CDR2 SQIVND (reference sequence). V shed 5 bases, J shed 9 bases, and the junction held 7 bases outside the gene matches. DNA of the CDR3: TGTGCCAGTAGTCTCCGGGACAGGGTGAAAGCTTTCTTT. Residues: CASSLRDRVKAFF.